Below, one T cell receptor (beta chain) is given with its context. What it recognizes is unknown. The entry originates in a study of T cells in Graves' hyperthyroidism and ophthalmopathy. Study details: Initial diagnosis, before any treatment, was when peripheral blood was collected.

Study observations and caveats: Ophthalmopathy was identified by the model a median around 6.9 months ahead of onset. Also found in blood were most expanded thyroid clonotypes above 0.001.

RNA transcripts yielded amplified TCR beta CDR3 regions. First-round RT-PCR targeting the TCR CDR3 was performed with the HTBI primer set. From the multiplex PCR reads, TCRdb called clonotypes with MiXCR, one entry per CDR3 protein. The sample has 360,000 or so distinct CDR3 sequences; about 15% are singletons. The authors took PBMCs from roughly 10 ml fresh peripheral blood. Sequencing used blood. The receptor was isolated from an older woman with Graves' ophthalmopathy.

As DNA, the CDR3 is TGTGCCAGCAGTCCTGGGACATCCAGCATTCAGTACTTC. The encoded protein is CASSPGTSSIQYF. The chain is built from TRBV6-1 and TRBJ2-4, with D possibly matching TRBD1 (6 bases). Germline-derived CDR1 and CDR2 are MNHNS and SASEGT. The CDR3 has 13 amino acids. V lost 5 bases and J lost 9, with 14 bases in between.